These 25 T cell receptor beta chains share one sample of origin, sequenced in a study of CD8 T cells in Susac syndrome. Roughly 0.45 to 1 ug RNA was reverse transcribed with random hexamers. TCRdb ran MiXCR on the immunoSEQ multiplex PCR reads and lists one entry per CDR3 protein. Of 150,000 or so distinct CDR3 sequences detected, around 94% appear once; the ten largest clones hold roughly 0.14%. Material: CD4+ T cells from PBMCs. All receptors derive from a human donor in good health.

A single count supports this clonotype. The J gene is TRBJ2-1, the V gene TRBV9; D uncertain. The CDR3 is made up of 13 amino acids. Germline loops: CDR1 SGDLS, CDR2 YYNGEE. V was trimmed by 0 bases and J by 5 bases, leaving 6 bases between them. The CDR3 here is CASSVGVNNEQFF. As DNA, the CDR3 is TGTGCCAGCAGCGTAGGGGTCAACAATGAGCAGTTCTTC.

The CDR3 loop is CASSLKQPQHF. CDR3 sequence (DNA): TGTGCCAGCAGTTTAAAGCAGCCCCAGCATTTT. J is TRBJ1-5 and V is TRBV28; D remains ambiguous. The CDR3 sequence is 11 residues long. Trimming cost V 2 bases and J 7 bases, with 3 bases left between them. Germline CDR1 is MDHEN and CDR2 is SYDVKM.

The gene calls are TRBV28 and TRBJ2-7; no firm D call. This CDR3 has 12 amino acids. CDR1 is MDHEN, CDR2 SYDVKM, per germline. V gave up 4 bases and J gave up 3 bases, with 7 bases separating them. CDR3 residues: CASSYPVYEQYF. In nucleotides, the CDR3 is TGTGCCAGCAGTTACCCCGTCTACGAGCAGTACTTC.

The chain has TRBV29-1 and TRBJ1-2, with 8 bases fitting TRBD1. Germline-derived CDR1 and CDR2 are SQVTM and ANQGSEA. V lost 7 bases, J lost 4 bases, and 5 bases stayed unmatched. The CDR3 is made up of 12 amino acids. This chain's CDR3 is CSAETGVYGYTF. Written as DNA, the CDR3 is TGCAGCGCCGAGACAGGGGTCTATGGCTACACCTTC.

The chain recombines TRBV5-1 with TRBJ2-5; perhaps TRBD2 as D (6 bases). This CDR3 is 21 amino acids long. V was cut by 5 bases and J by 1 base, with 33 bases left in between. Per the germline V gene, CDR1 is SGHRS and CDR2 is YFSETQ. The CDR3 reads CASRRGTVGYSRTGSQETQYF. CDR3 in DNA: TGCGCCAGCAGACGGGGGACGGTAGGCTATTCTCGTACGGGGAGCCAAGAGACCCAGTACTTC.

The sample holds one count of this clonotype. J is TRBJ2-7 and V is TRBV6-6; D unclear. Germline loops: CDR1 MNHNY, CDR2 SVGAGI (reference sequence). The V and J ends lost 8 bases and 6 bases respectively, with 11 bases between them. CDR3 size: 11 residues. CDR3 amino acids: CASATQVEQYF. CDR3 nucleotides: TGTGCCAGCGCCACCCAGGTCGAGCAGTACTTC.

The chain carries TRBV4-3 and TRBJ2-7, with TRBD1 as a possible D gene (5 bases). The CDR3 consists of 16 residues. CDR1 is LGHNA, CDR2 YSLEER, per germline. Trimming took off 0 bases at V and 3 bases at J, with 15 bases between the two ends. CDR3 DNA sequence: TGCGCCAGCAGCCAAGATCTAGGGGCTTCCGTCTACGAGCAGTACTTC. This encodes CASSQDLGASVYEQYF.

V and J are TRBV3-1 and TRBJ2-1, with 9 nucleotides matching TRBD2. The CDR3 contains 15 residues. Germline V gene lookup returns CDR1 LGHDT and CDR2 YNNKEL (reference sequence). J lost 8 bases, V lost 0 bases, and 5 bases had no gene match. The CDR3, as DNA: TGTGCCAGCAGCCAAGATGGCGGGGGGGCTTATGAGCAGTTCTTC. This gives the protein CASSQDGGGAYEQFF.

This clonotype appeared a single time. V gene TRBV7-2 combines with J gene TRBJ2-1; maybe TRBD2 (5 bases). The CDR3 totals 16 residues. Germline values: CDR1 SGHTA, CDR2 FQGNSA. V dropped 1 base and J dropped 4 bases, with 14 bases sitting between them. The CDR3, as DNA: TGTGCCAGCAGCTTAGGAGCGGACCTATCTTACAATGAGCAGTTCTTC. Translation: CASSLGADLSYNEQFF.

The chain employs TRBV30 and TRBJ1-5; 8 bases are a match to TRBD1. V gave up 2 bases and J gave up 6 bases; unmatched junction bases: 3. This CDR3 spans 13 amino acids. CDR1 GTSNPN and CDR2 SVGIG come from the germline V gene (reference sequence). CDR3 bases: TGTGCCTGGAGTACCCAGGGGGCTCAGCCCCAGCATTTT. It codes for CAWSTQGAQPQHF.

This clonotype showed up just once. The V call is TRBV7-8, the J call TRBJ2-3; D remains unclear. This CDR3 region has 14 residues. Germline-derived CDR1 and CDR2 are SGHVS and FQNEAQ. V gave up 2 bases and J gave up 2 bases, with 8 bases separating them. CDR3 residues: CASSLTRDTDTQYF. Here the CDR3 DNA reads TGTGCCAGCAGCTTAACGCGCGACACAGATACGCAGTATTTT.

This sequence joins TRBV3-1 and TRBJ2-1, with D tentatively TRBD2 (6 bases). CDR1 is LGHDT and CDR2 is YNNKEL in the germline V gene (reference sequence). V was clipped by 4 bases and J by 1 base, with 11 bases between them. The CDR3 spans 15 residues. In DNA, the CDR3 is TGTGCCAGCAGCCTCGGGGCGGGGTCCTACAATGAGCAGTTCTTC. Translation gives CASSLGAGSYNEQFF.

This clonotype was seen once. V usage is TRBV6-2 or TRBV6-3 and J usage is TRBJ2-3, with D perhaps TRBD2 (5 bases). This CDR3 is 14 amino acids long. The V gene lost 4 bases and the J gene lost 6 bases, with 14 bases spanning the gap. CDR1 is MNHEY, CDR2 SVGEGT, per germline. The CDR3: CASSSRRVGDTQYF. Here the CDR3 DNA reads TGTGCCAGCAGTTCCAGGCGGGTGGGGGATACGCAGTATTTT.

This chain links TRBV20-1 with TRBJ1-5; possible D gene TRBD1, 5 bases. The CDR3 loop spans 15 amino acids. Trimming stripped 8 bases from V and 6 bases from J, with 23 bases between. Germline lookup yields CDR1 DFQATT and CDR2 SNEGSKA (reference sequence). As DNA, the CDR3 is TGCAGTACTCTCTTGAAGCAGGGCTCGGGTCAGCCCCAGCATTTT. This translates into CSTLLKQGSGQPQHF.

This rearrangement joins TRBV7-2 to TRBJ2-5; TRBD1 matches at 9 bases. This CDR3 has 16 amino acids. The germline CDR1 and CDR2 sequences are SGHTA and FQGNSA. Germline trimming cut 2 bases from V and 3 bases from J; bases unmatched to any gene: 7. The CDR3 sequence: CASSLTSGTGKETQYF. The CDR3 bases are TGTGCCAGCAGCTTAACGTCCGGGACAGGGAAAGAGACCCAGTACTTC.

The V gene is TRBV4-2, the J gene TRBJ1-2; D unresolved. This CDR3 is 16 amino acids long. V lost 0 bases, J lost 2 bases, and 13 bases lay in between. Germline-derived CDR1 and CDR2 are LGHNA and YNFKEQ. This CDR3 reads CASSQDSGPRNYGYTF. As DNA, the CDR3 is TGTGCCAGCAGCCAAGACTCCGGGCCGCGAAACTATGGCTACACCTTC.

The chain employs TRBV4-3 and TRBJ2-7; 7 nucleotides agree with TRBD2. CDR3 size: 15 residues. Germline V gene lookup returns CDR1 LGHNA and CDR2 YSLEER. V lost 1 base, J lost 3 bases, and 6 bases stayed unmatched. This CDR3 reads CASSQGQSGDYEQYF. The CDR3 coding sequence is TGCGCCAGCAGCCAAGGGCAGAGCGGGGACTACGAGCAGTACTTC.

This clonotype has more than one count but fewer than ten. The rearrangement uses TRBV28 and TRBJ1-2; D not resolved. Germline CDR1 reads MDHEN; CDR2 reads SYDVKM. The CDR3 runs 13 residues. Deletions cut 1 base from V and 4 bases from J, with 7 bases between. DNA of the CDR3: TGTGCCAGCAGTTTATCGGGTGCCTATGGCTACACCTTC. Its protein is CASSLSGAYGYTF.

This sequence joins TRBV29-1 and TRBJ2-1, with a weak D call TRBD1 (5 bases). CDR1 and CDR2 (germline): SQVTM, ANQGSEA. Trimming cost V 1 base and J 4 bases, with 20 bases left between them. The CDR3 has 17 amino acids. As DNA, the CDR3 is TGCAGCGTTGAAGGGGGCGACGGAGCGACTCTTTACAATGAGCAGTTCTTC. As protein: CSVEGGDGATLYNEQFF.

The CDR3 coding sequence is TGTGCCAGCAGCGCCGGACAGGGGGCTCAGCCCCAGCATTTT. Protein: CASSAGQGAQPQHF. This chain connects TRBV2 to TRBJ1-5, with 11 bases that match TRBD1. V dropped 6 bases and J dropped 6; count of bases not matched to a gene: 4. Germline CDR1 is SNHLY and CDR2 is FYNNEI. This CDR3 comprises 14 residues. Based on the CDR3 plus reference TRBV2 and TRBJ1-5, the full variable domain is EPEVTQTPSHQVTQMGQEVILRCVPISNHLYFYWYRQILGQKVEFLVSFYNNEISEKSEIFDDQFSVERPDGSNFTLKIRSTKLEDSAMYFCASSAGQGAQPQHFGDGTRLSIL.

The chain recombines TRBV5-4 with TRBJ1-2; D is uncertain. The CDR3 length is 14 residues. Germline V CDR1 and CDR2: SGHNT, YYREEE (reference sequence). V was clipped by 4 bases and J by 5 bases, with 15 bases between them. The CDR3 loop is CASSIVSGQYGYTF. The CDR3 bases are TGTGCCAGCAGCATCGTCTCGGGCCAATATGGCTACACCTTC.

The chain links TRBV20-1 to TRBJ2-6; 8 bases map to TRBD1. Germline assignment: CDR1 DFQATT and CDR2 SNEGSKA (reference sequence). There are 16 residues in the CDR3. V lost 6 bases and J lost 12; bases outside the gene matches: 19. The CDR3, as DNA: TGCAGTGCCGGGGACAGGCCGCTGTCTCATGGGAGCGTCCTGACTTTC. This codes for CSAGDRPLSHGSVLTF.

V and J are TRBV7-2 and TRBJ2-7, with TRBD2 identical over 14 bases. The CDR3 runs to 17 residues. Germline CDR1 and CDR2: SGHTA and FQGNSA. The V and J ends lost 2 bases and 3 bases, in that order; junction bases with no gene match: 6. Here the CDR3 DNA reads TGTGCCAGCAGCTTACGACTAGCGGGGGGGCCTGACTACGAGCAGTACTTC. Translation: CASSLRLAGGPDYEQYF.

This clonotype has a handful of counts. The V call is TRBV7-2, the J call TRBJ2-1, with TRBD2 matching over 9 bases. Germline CDR1 reads SGHTA; CDR2 reads FQGNSA. The CDR3 length is 18 residues. V trimming: 5 bases; J trimming: 4 bases; junction bases outside the gene matches: 15. The CDR3 DNA is TGTGCCAGCAGCCAGGAAAGGGGGCGTCTAGCGGGGTACAATGAGCAGTTCTTC. It codes for CASSQERGRLAGYNEQFF.

The J gene is TRBJ1-1, the V gene TRBV6-2 or TRBV6-3; weak D call: TRBD1 (6 bases). The V and J ends lost 5 bases and 7 bases respectively, with 17 bases between them. This CDR3 spans 14 amino acids. The germline V gene encodes CDR1 MNHEY and CDR2 SVGEGT. CDR3 sequence: CASSLQGGLGEAFF. In DNA form, the CDR3 reads TGTGCCAGCAGTCTACAGGGCGGACTTGGTGAAGCTTTCTTT.